This TCR beta chain came from a study of blood T cell repertoires in COVID-19. In the study overall: Acute-phase and convalescent COVID-19 samples originated in the United States, Italy and Spain. From T cells, B-cell-depleted T cells, or PBMCs came the material, which was cDNA or gDNA.

The assay was immunoSEQ multiplex PCR, and TCRdb's table has in-frame clones only and misses some. The data hold about 170,000 clones, with about 82% observed a single time. The CDR3 length equals 15 residues, ends included. CDR1 is SGHNT, CDR2 YENEEA, per germline. Concerning this clone: It is unclear where the CDR3 begins or ends on the DNA, so no DNA is shown, and the CDR3 is as TCRdb lists it.

The sequencing input was peripheral blood. The sequence was collected from a man aged 45-60 years with active or convalescent COVID-19. This chain links TRBV11-3 with TRBJ1-1; TRBD1 is the table's D call and was not checked against the DNA. CDR3 sequence: CASSLDVGTGITSFF.